This T cell receptor beta chain came from a study of shared clonotypes between healthy human individuals. In the study's own analysis: Junction-only sequences without quality scores were provided by ImmunoSEQ, so filtering was different. Assay used: immunoSEQ multiplex PCR; TCRdb lists only in-frame clones, some missing. V, J and clone size were drawn from that table, and D and trimming were deduced from the DNA. The sample shows roughly 1,800,000 clones, less than 95% of them seen only once. Deletions cut 6 bases from V and 5 bases from J, with 9 bases between. This CDR3 has 12 amino acids. CDR1 SGHDT and CDR2 YYEEEE come from the germline V gene. Naive CD8 cells comprised CD45RO-negative, CCR7-positively selected cells, excluding terminally differentiated effector memory CD45RA+ cells. The donors were all Caucasian adults (living in Nashville, Tennessee).

This sequence joins TRBV5-6 and TRBJ2-1; D possibly matches TRBD1 or TRBD2 (5 bases each). This sequence originates from a man aged 18 to 29 in good health. Material for sequencing was naive CD8+ T cells sorted from blood. This CDR3 is CASNGGNNEQFF. For the CDR3, the DNA is TGTGCCAGCAATGGGGGAAACAATGAGCAGTTCTTC.